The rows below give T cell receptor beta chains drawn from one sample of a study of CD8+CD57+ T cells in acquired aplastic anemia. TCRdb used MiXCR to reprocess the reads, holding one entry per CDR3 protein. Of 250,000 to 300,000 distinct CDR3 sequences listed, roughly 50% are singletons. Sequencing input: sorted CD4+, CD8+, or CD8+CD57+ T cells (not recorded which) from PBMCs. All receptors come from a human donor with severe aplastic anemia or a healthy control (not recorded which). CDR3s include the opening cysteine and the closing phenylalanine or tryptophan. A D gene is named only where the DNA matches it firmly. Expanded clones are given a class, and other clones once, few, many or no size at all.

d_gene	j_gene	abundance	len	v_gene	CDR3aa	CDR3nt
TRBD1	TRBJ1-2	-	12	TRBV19	CASRAGGHGYTF	TGTGCCAGTAGGGCAGGGGGCCATGGCTACACCTTC
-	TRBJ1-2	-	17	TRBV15	CATSREGWVNTEDGYTF	TGTGCCACCAGCAGAGAAGGGTGGGTGAACACTGAAGATGGCTACACCTTC
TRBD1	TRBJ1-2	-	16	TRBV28	CASSQDTRDSTYGYTF	TGTGCCAGCAGCCAAGACACCCGGGACAGTACCTATGGCTACACCTTC
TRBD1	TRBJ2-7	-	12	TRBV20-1	CSARGKTYEQYF	TGCAGTGCCAGGGGGAAAACGTACGAGCAGTACTTC
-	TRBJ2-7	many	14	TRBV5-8	CASSFAGQPYEQYF	TGTGCCAGCAGCTTCGCGGGACAGCCATACGAGCAGTACTTC
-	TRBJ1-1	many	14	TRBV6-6	CASALGQGYTEAFF	TGTGCCAGCGCCTTAGGTCAGGGGTACACTGAAGCTTTCTTT
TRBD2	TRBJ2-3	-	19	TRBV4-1	CASSQDGGGALPFTDTQYF	TGCGCCAGCAGCCAAGATGGCGGGGGGGCTCTGCCTTTCACAGATACGCAGTATTTT
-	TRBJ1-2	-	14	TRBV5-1	CASSLDGSDYGYTF	TGCGCCAGCAGCTTGGACGGGTCCGACTATGGCTACACTTTC
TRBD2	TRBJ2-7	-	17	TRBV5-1	CASSLGTSGVSSYEQYF	TGCGCCAGCAGCCTAGGGACTAGCGGGGTTAGCTCCTACGAGCAGTACTTC
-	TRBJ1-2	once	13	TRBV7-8	CASSLVTADGCTF	TGTGCCAGCAGCTTAGTAACGGCTGATGGCTGCACCTTC
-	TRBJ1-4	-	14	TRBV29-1	CSVSVSATNEKLFF	TGCAGCGTTAGTGTAAGCGCAACTAATGAAAAACTGTTTTTT
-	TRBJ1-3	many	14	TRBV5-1	CASSLSGTGNTIYF	TGCGCCAGCAGCTTGTCAGGGACTGGAAACACCATATATTTT
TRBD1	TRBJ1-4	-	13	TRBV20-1	CSARTGLDEKLFF	TGCAGTGCCCGGACAGGGTTGGATGAAAAACTGTTTTTT
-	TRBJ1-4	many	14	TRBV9	CASSPAGLNEKLFF	TGTGCCAGCAGCCCTGCAGGGCTTAATGAAAAACTGTTTTTT
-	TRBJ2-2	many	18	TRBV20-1	CSASGGYGSFRNTGELFF	TGCAGTGCTAGCGGGGGCTACGGATCCTTTCGGAACACCGGGGAGCTGTTTTTT
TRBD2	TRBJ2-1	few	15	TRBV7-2	CASMPPGLAHNEQFF	TGTGCCAGCATGCCCCCGGGACTAGCCCACAATGAGCAGTTCTTC
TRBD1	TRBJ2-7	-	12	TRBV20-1	CSARTTGGEQYF	TGCAGTGCTAGGACGACAGGGGGCGAGCAGTACTTC
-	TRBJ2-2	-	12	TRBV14	CARPTTTGELFF	TGTGCTAGGCCCACCACCACCGGGGAGCTGTTTTTT
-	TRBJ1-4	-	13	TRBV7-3	CASGRRGSEKLFF	TGTGCCAGCGGCCGCAGGGGATCTGAAAAACTGTTCTTT
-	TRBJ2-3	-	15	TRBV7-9	CASSEGRPTTDTQYF	TGTGCCAGCAGCGAGGGGAGGCCCACCACAGATACGCAGTATTTT
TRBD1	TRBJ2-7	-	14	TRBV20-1	CSASGQGAVIEQYF	TGCAGTGCTAGCGGACAGGGGGCAGTGATAGAGCAGTACTTC
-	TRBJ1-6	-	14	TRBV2	CASSGQVYNSPLHF	TGTGCCAGCAGCGGACAAGTCTATAATTCACCCCTCCACTTT
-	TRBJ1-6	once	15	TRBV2	CASRWGRIANSPLHF	TGTGCCAGCAGGTGGGGTAGGATCGCTAATTCACCCCTCCACTTT